This TCR beta chain is from a study of shared clonotypes between healthy human individuals. Overall study results and limits: Clonotype sharing among donors was expected to depend on sequencing depth.

Concerning this clone: What it binds is unknown.

CD45RO negativity and positive selection for CCR7 defined naive CD8 cells, a population that excluded terminally differentiated effector memory CD45RA+ cells. Deep level was the assay's run setting. Genomic DNA per cell subset filled all wells of several immunoSEQ plates. The table came from immunoSEQ multiplex PCR; TCRdb's copy has only in-frame clones and leaves some out. The sample gives 2 million to 2.5 million clones, about 95% of which show up once; about 1.1% is in the top ten. Sequencing was performed on naive CD8+ T cells sorted from blood. This clonotype was obtained from a man aged 18 to 30 in good health.

CDR3 amino acids: CAAQQGSYEQYF. The CDR3 DNA is TGTGCCGCCCAACAGGGTTCCTACGAGCAGTACTTC. This rearrangement joins TRBV5-8 to TRBJ2-7, with D tentatively TRBD1 (6 bases). The length of the CDR3 is 12 residues. CDR1 SGHTS and CDR2 YDEGEE come from the germline V gene. Trimming removed 10 bases at V and 1 base at J, with 12 bases between.